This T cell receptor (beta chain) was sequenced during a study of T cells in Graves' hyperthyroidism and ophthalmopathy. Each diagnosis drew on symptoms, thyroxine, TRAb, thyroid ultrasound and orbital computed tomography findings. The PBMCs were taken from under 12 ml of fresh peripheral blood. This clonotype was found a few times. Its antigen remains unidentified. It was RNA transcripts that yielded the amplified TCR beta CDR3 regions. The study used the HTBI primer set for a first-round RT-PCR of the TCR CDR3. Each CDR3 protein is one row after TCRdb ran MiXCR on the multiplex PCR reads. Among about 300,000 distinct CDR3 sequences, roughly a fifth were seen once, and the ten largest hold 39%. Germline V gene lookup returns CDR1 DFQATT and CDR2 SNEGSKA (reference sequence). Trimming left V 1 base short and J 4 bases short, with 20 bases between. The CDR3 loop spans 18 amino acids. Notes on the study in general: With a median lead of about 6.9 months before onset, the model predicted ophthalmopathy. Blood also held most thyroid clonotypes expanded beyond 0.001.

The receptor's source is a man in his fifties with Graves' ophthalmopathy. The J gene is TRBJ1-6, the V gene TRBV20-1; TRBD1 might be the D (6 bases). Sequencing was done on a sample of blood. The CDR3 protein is CSARGSPLWTVYNSPLHF. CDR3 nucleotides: TGCAGTGCTAGAGGAAGCCCGTTATGGACAGTGTATAATTCACCCCTCCACTTT.